This passage covers 27 T cell receptor beta chains from one sample sequenced in a study of blood T cell repertoires in COVID-19. TCRdb's table, derived via immunoSEQ multiplex PCR, lists solely in-frame clones and lacks some. The table includes about 58,000 clones, about 77% detected once. Material for sequencing was peripheral blood. The receptors stem from a human donor in a cohort sampled during active COVID-19.

The rearrangement uses TRBV6-7 and TRBJ1-2; 8 nucleotides match TRBD1. TRBV6-7 carries the ORF label, with uncertain function. J lost 3 bases, V lost 3 bases, and 6 bases had no gene match. The length of the CDR3 is 15 residues. This CDR3 reads CASSYAGGFDYGYTF. The CDR3 nucleotides read TGTGCCAGCAGTTATGCAGGGGGCTTCGACTATGGCTACACCTTC.

The rearrangement links TRBV6-1 to TRBJ2-1; perhaps TRBD2 as D (6 bases). The CDR3 is 14 amino acids. Germline V gene sequence: CDR1 MNHNS, CDR2 SASEGT. V shed 0 bases and J shed 9 bases, with 12 bases lying between them. CDR3 DNA: TGTGCCAGCAGTGAAGCGGGGGGAAGTGGTGAGCAGTTCTTC. Translating gives CASSEAGGSGEQFF.

The chain uses TRBV5-1 and TRBJ1-1; D unresolved. Germline CDR1 SGHRS, CDR2 YFSETQ. Trimming stripped 0 bases from V and 1 base from J, with 4 bases between. The CDR3 has 13 amino acids. DNA for the CDR3: TGCGCCAGCAGCTTGGCGGGGAACACTGAAGCTTTCTTT. This codes for CASSLAGNTEAFF.

This clone showed up just a few times. The chain is built from TRBV19 and TRBJ2-7; D may be TRBD2 (7 bases). The CDR3 is made up of 16 amino acids. Germline-derived CDR1 and CDR2 are LNHDA and SQIVND (reference sequence). Trimming took off 6 bases at V and 1 base at J, with 19 bases between the two ends. CDR3 sequence: CASSPGGSLTSYEQYF. CDR3 coding DNA: TGTGCCAGTAGCCCGGGGGGCAGCCTCACTTCCTACGAGCAGTACTTC.

The chain links TRBV2 to TRBJ2-7; no clear D gene. Germline V lookup: CDR1 SNHLY, CDR2 FYNNEI. The CDR3 sequence is 13 residues long. V was pared by 2 bases and J by 0 bases, with 5 bases between. As DNA, the CDR3 is TGTGCCAGCAGTGAACCACTCTCCTACGAGCAGTACTTC. It specifies CASSEPLSYEQYF.

V gene TRBV5-5 combines with J gene TRBJ1-1; D is undetermined. The germline CDR1 and CDR2 sequences are SGHKS and YYEKEE (reference sequence). Between the trimmed V and J ends, which lost 5 bases and 1 base, there was a span of 12 bases. The CDR3 is 14 residues long. In DNA, the CDR3 is TGTGCCAGCAGTCTCATTACATCGAACACTGAAGCTTTCTTT. Translation: CASSLITSNTEAFF.

V is TRBV7-2 and J is TRBJ2-4, with D perhaps matching TRBD2 (7 bases). V lost 1 base, J lost 3 bases, and 10 bases lay in between. The germline V gene encodes CDR1 SGHTA and CDR2 FQGNSA. The CDR3 spans 15 residues. CDR3 in DNA: TGTGCCAGCAGCTTAGTGGGAGGGGGCAAAAACATTCAGTACTTC. Encoded protein: CASSLVGGGKNIQYF.

The chain uses TRBV4-2 and TRBJ1-6; D unclear. Germline loops: CDR1 LGHNA, CDR2 YNFKEQ. The V end lost 1 base, the J end lost 7 bases, and 8 bases lay between the germline ends. The CDR3 runs 14 residues. The CDR3 DNA sequence: TGTGCCAGCAGCCAAGGGAGAGGAAATTCACCCCTCCACTTT. Its protein product is CASSQGRGNSPLHF.

The gene calls are TRBV10-3 and TRBJ1-4; 9 bases are a match to TRBD1. The trim removed 6 bases at V and 7 bases at J, leaving 6 bases unmatched. Germline loops: CDR1 ENHRY, CDR2 SYGVKD. This CDR3 has 14 amino acids. As DNA, the CDR3 is TGTGCCATCAGCCACAGGGGGCAGGGTGAAAAACTGTTTTTT. Protein product: CAISHRGQGEKLFF.

The chain has TRBV7-8 and TRBJ1-5; 11 bases align to TRBD1. The V segment lost 5 bases and the J segment 7 bases; nucleotides outside the gene matches: 7. This CDR3 is built from 15 residues. The germline gives CDR1 SGHVS, CDR2 FQNEAQ. CDR3 in amino acids: CASSDRDRGLQPQHF. CDR3 sequence (DNA): TGTGCCAGCAGCGACCGGGACAGGGGGTTGCAGCCCCAGCATTTT.

The CDR3 DNA reads TGTGCCAGCAGTGAAAATCCTACTTCGCGGTCCGAGCAGTACTTC. It specifies CASSENPTSRSEQYF. This sequence joins TRBV2 and TRBJ2-7; D is unresolved. The length of the CDR3 is 15 residues. Germline CDR1 SNHLY, CDR2 FYNNEI. V lost 2 bases to trimming and J lost 6 bases, with 17 bases between them.

CDR3 loop: CASSRGRGYSNEQFF. CDR3 nucleotide sequence: TGTGCCAGCTCTCGAGGCAGGGGTTATTCCAATGAGCAGTTCTTC. This rearrangement joins TRBV7-8 to TRBJ2-1; tentatively, D is TRBD1 (6 bases). Germline V gene data show CDR1 as SGHVS and CDR2 as FQNEAQ. There are 15 residues in the CDR3. The V gene lost 8 bases and the J gene lost 6 bases, with 20 bases spanning the gap.

This chain joins TRBV5-1 and TRBJ2-5; 8 positions match TRBD2. This CDR3 contains 15 residues. Germline assignment: CDR1 SGHRS and CDR2 YFSETQ. Trimming at V came to 4 bases and at J to 1 base, leaving 6 bases not matched to a gene. CDR3 protein: CASSPPTSGQETQYF. CDR3 nucleotide sequence: TGCGCCAGCAGCCCACCCACTAGCGGCCAAGAGACCCAGTACTTC.

This rearrangement joins TRBV10-3 to TRBJ2-4; no definite D call. This CDR3 contains 14 residues. V was trimmed by 0 bases and J by 10 bases, leaving 13 bases between them. The germline V gene encodes CDR1 ENHRY and CDR2 SYGVKD. The CDR3 nucleotides are TGTGCCATCAGTGAGTCCCTCCTGGAGAGTATTCAGTACTTC. Its protein is CAISESLLESIQYF.

This chain joins TRBV14 and TRBJ2-7, with D possibly being TRBD1 (6 bases). The ends were cut back, 4 bases at V and 4 bases at J, with 11 bases in the middle. CDR3 length: 13 amino acids. CDR1 SGHDN and CDR2 FVKESK come from the germline V gene. In DNA form, the CDR3 reads TGTGCCAGCAGCCCCGCAGGGGAGTACGAGCAGTACTTC. The encoded protein is CASSPAGEYEQYF.

This rearrangement joins TRBV27 to TRBJ2-7, with a weak D call TRBD2 (6 bases). CDR3 length: 13 residues. The germline V and J ends were trimmed by 3 bases and 7 bases, with 13 bases remaining between them. Germline CDR1 is MNHEY and CDR2 is SMNVEV (reference sequence). CDR3 nucleotide sequence: TGTGCCAGCAGTTTTAGCGCGGAGGGGGAGCAGTACTTC. It translates to CASSFSAEGEQYF.

The V call is TRBV28, the J call TRBJ2-2; 10 bases are shared with TRBD2. With 2 bases clipped from V and 5 bases from J, the junction kept 2 bases outside the gene matches. This CDR3 comprises 15 residues. Germline V CDR1 and CDR2: MDHEN, SYDVKM. The CDR3 loop is CASSLGLAVTGELFF. The CDR3 region has the DNA TGTGCCAGCAGTTTAGGACTAGCGGTAACCGGGGAGCTGTTTTTT.

The chain joins TRBV11-3 to TRBJ2-1, with 8 bases that match TRBD2. The CDR3 is 18 amino acids. Trimming removed 0 bases from V and 0 bases from J; junction bases left unmatched: 7. Per the germline V gene, CDR1 is SGHNT and CDR2 is YENEEA. CDR3 loop: CASSLEVLADNSYNEQFF. In DNA, the CDR3 is TGTGCCAGCAGCTTAGAGGTACTAGCGGACAACTCCTACAATGAGCAGTTCTTC.

V is TRBV7-2 and J is TRBJ2-7, with a possible D match to TRBD1 (6 bases). Looked up from germline, CDR1 is SGHTA and CDR2 is FQGNSA. The CDR3 loop spans 13 amino acids. V gave up 4 bases and J gave up 5 bases, with 12 bases separating them. The CDR3 coding sequence is TGTGCCAGCAGCTCTACAGGGTTTCACGAGCAGTACTTC. This sequence encodes CASSSTGFHEQYF.

J is TRBJ1-2 and V is TRBV12-3 or TRBV12-4; D not resolved. The germline V and J ends were trimmed by 6 bases and 8 bases, with 16 bases remaining between them. The CDR3 extends over 13 amino acids. CDR3 residues: CASRDGTSGGYTF. The CDR3 bases are TGTGCCAGCAGGGATGGCACTTCGGGAGGCTACACCTTC.

This clone was recorded once. V usage is TRBV28 and J usage is TRBJ1-2, with unresolved D. The CDR3 is made up of 15 amino acids. CDR1 and CDR2 from the germline V gene are MDHEN and SYDVKM. Trimming cost V 3 bases and J 4 bases, with 15 bases left between them. CDR3 nucleotide sequence: TGTGCCAGCAGTTTTCCCACTAGTATTGGCTATGGCTACACCTTC. Amino acid sequence: CASSFPTSIGYGYTF.

With respect to this clone: The sample holds other DNA sequences that translate to the same CDR3. This chain uses TRBV20-1 with TRBJ1-1; D gene ambiguous. The CDR3 spans 11 residues. Per the germline V gene, CDR1 is DFQATT and CDR2 is SNEGSKA (reference sequence). V was shortened by 5 bases and J by 7 bases, with 11 bases between the two germline ends. In nucleotides, the CDR3 is TGCAGTGCTTCGTCGGGTCATGAAGCTTTCTTT. Its protein product is CSASSGHEAFF.

V is TRBV29-1 and J is TRBJ2-7; D possibly corresponds to TRBD1 (6 bases). Germline V gene sequence: CDR1 SQVTM, CDR2 ANQGSEA. This CDR3 has 13 amino acids. Trimming pared 6 bases from V and 1 base from J, leaving 13 bases between. The CDR3: CSVSPQGSYEQYF. The CDR3 nucleotides are TGCAGCGTATCCCCTCAGGGGTCCTACGAGCAGTACTTC.

The chain joins TRBV18 to TRBJ2-5; 7 bases fit TRBD1. Germline CDR1 is KGHSH and CDR2 is LQKENI. V was pared by 3 bases and J by 4 bases, with 5 bases of the junction left unmatched. This CDR3 is built from 14 residues. This CDR3 is CASSPGTAAETQYF. DNA for the CDR3: TGTGCCAGCTCACCCGGGACAGCAGCAGAGACCCAGTACTTC.

The gene calls are TRBV7-2 and TRBJ2-3; TRBD2 is a possible D gene (6 bases). The CDR3 spans 12 residues. V dropped 3 bases and J dropped 11 bases, with 12 bases sitting between them. Germline lookup yields CDR1 SGHTA and CDR2 FQGNSA. CDR3: CASSFEGTQQYF. CDR3 DNA sequence: TGTGCCAGCAGCTTCGAAGGGACTCAGCAGTATTTT.

The V and J genes are TRBV19 and TRBJ2-1; 10 bases match TRBD2. The CDR3 is made up of 15 amino acids. J gave up 0 bases and V 9 bases, and 5 bases lay outside the gene matches. CDR1 and CDR2 (germline): LNHDA, SQIVND (reference sequence). CDR3 loop: CASTWTSGSYNEQFF. Written as DNA, the CDR3 is TGTGCCAGCACTTGGACTAGCGGCTCCTACAATGAGCAGTTCTTC. The full variable domain, rest sourced from reference TRBV19 and TRBJ2-1, is DGGITQSPKYLFRKEGQNVTLSCEQNLNHDAMYWYRQDPGQGLRLIYYSQIVNDFQKGDIAEGYSVSREKKESFPLTVTSAQKNPTAFYLCASTWTSGSYNEQFFGPGTRLTVL.

The chain links TRBV2 to TRBJ1-2; 9 nucleotides match TRBD1. The J segment lost 4 bases and the V segment lost 7 bases, leaving 10 bases of the junction unmatched. CDR1 and CDR2 (germline): SNHLY, FYNNEI. This CDR3 has 15 amino acids. The CDR3 DNA is TGTGCCAGCACCCGGGGACAGGGAGGGCCCTATGGCTACACCTTC. It specifies CASTRGQGGPYGYTF.